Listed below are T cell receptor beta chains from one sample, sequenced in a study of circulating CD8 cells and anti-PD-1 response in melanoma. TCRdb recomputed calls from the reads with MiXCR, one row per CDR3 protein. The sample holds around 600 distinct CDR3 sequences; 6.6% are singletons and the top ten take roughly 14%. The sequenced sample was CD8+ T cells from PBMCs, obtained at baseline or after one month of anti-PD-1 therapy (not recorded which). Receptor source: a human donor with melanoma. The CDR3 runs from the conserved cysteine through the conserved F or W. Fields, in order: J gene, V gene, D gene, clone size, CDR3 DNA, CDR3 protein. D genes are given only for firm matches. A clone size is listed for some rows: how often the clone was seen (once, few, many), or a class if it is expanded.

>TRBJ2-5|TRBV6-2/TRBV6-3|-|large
TGTGCCAGCTCGGGGTTGGAAGAGACCCAGTACTTC
CASSGLEETQYF
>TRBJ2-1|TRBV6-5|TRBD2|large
TGTGCCAGCAGCCACGGGGGGGCCGAGTTCTTC
CASSHGGAEFF
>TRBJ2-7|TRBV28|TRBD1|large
TGTGCCAGCAGTTTTTGGCAGGGGGATTCCTACGAGCAGTACTTC
CASSFWQGDSYEQYF
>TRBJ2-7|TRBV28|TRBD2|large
TGTGCCAGCAGTTGGCCTCAGAGCGGGGGCGACGAGCAGTACTTC
CASSWPQSGGDEQYF
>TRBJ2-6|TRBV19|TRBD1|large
TGTGCCAGTAGTGCCAGGACAGGCTCTGGGGCCAACGTCCTGACTTTC
CASSARTGSGANVLTF
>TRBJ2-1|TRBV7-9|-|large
TGTGCCAGCAGCTTAGGTAGCGATGGGTACAGGGACCTCTACAATGAGCAGTTCTTC
CASSLGSDGYRDLYNEQFF
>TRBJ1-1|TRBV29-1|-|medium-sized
TGCAGCGTTGACAGGGGATACACTGAAGCTTTCTTT
CSVDRGYTEAFF
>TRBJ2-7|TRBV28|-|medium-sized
TGTGCCAGCAGTTTACAGGGGCAAGCGGTCTTCTACGAGCAGTACTTC
CASSLQGQAVFYEQYF
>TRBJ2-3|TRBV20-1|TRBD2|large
TGCAGTGCTAGTCCGCGGGAGAACACAGATACGCAGTATTTT
CSASPRENTDTQYF
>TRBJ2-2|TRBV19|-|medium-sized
TGTGCCAGTAGTGAACAAATTAAGTACACCGGGGAGCTGTTTTTT
CASSEQIKYTGELFF
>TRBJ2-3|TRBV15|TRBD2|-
TGTGCCACCAGCAGAGAAAACGGGGGGATCACAGATACGCAGTATTTT
CATSRENGGITDTQYF
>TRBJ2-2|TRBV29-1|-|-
TGCAGCGTTGTGAGGCCTGACAGTCCGAACACCGGGGAGCTGTTTTTT
CSVVRPDSPNTGELFF
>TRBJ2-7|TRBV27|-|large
TGTGCCAGCAGGATTGGGGGGAGCACCTACGAGCAGTACTTC
CASRIGGSTYEQYF
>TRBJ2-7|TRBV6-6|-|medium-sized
TGTGCCAGCAGTCTTCTGGAGCGCGAGCAGTACTTC
CASSLLEREQYF
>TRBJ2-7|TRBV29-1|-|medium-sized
TGCAGCGTTTCTCAGGGCGACTACGAGCAGTACTTC
CSVSQGDYEQYF
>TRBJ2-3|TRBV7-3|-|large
TGTGCCAGCAGCTTGTTCGCTGGGACAAACAGCACAGATACGCAGTATTTT
CASSLFAGTNSTDTQYF
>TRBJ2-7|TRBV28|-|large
TGTGCCAGCAGTTCCGCCACAGGGAGATCCCACGAGCAGTACTTC
CASSSATGRSHEQYF
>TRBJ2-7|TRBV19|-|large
TGTGCCAGTAGTACCGTTAGCGGCCTCTCCTACGAGCAGTACTTC
CASSTVSGLSYEQYF
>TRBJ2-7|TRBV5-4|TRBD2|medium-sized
TGTGCCAGCAGCTCCGGGACTATCTACGAGCAGTACTTC
CASSSGTIYEQYF
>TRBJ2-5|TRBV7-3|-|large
TGTGCCAGCTGGACCCCGGTCCCCCAAGAGACCCAGTACTTC
CASWTPVPQETQYF
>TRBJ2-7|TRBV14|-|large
TGTGCCAGCAGCTTATCGTCGCCAGGGACACGCTCCTACGAGCAGTACTTC
CASSLSSPGTRSYEQYF
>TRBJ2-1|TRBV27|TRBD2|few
TGTGCCGGCAACGATTTGGCAGCGGGAAATGAGCAGTTCTTC
CAGNDLAAGNEQFF
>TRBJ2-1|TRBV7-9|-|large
TGTGCCAGCAGCTTACCCCGAGGCAATGAGCAGTTCTTC
CASSLPRGNEQFF
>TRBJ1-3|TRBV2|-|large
TGTGCCAGCAGTGAACATCGCCTGACGGGGCGAAACACCATATATTTT
CASSEHRLTGRNTIYF
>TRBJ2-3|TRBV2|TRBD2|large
TGTGCCAGCAGTGAACTAGCGGGAGGAAGGACGCAGTATTTT
CASSELAGGRTQYF
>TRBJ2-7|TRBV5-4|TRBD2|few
TGTGCCAGCAGCTCCGGACTAGCGGGATACGAGCAGTACTTC
CASSSGLAGYEQYF
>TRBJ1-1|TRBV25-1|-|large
TGTGCCAGCAGCTCACTTTACACTGAAGCTTTCTTT
CASSSLYTEAFF
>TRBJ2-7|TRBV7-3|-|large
TGTGCCAGCAGCTTACTACAGGGAGCCTACGAGCAGTACTTC
CASSLLQGAYEQYF
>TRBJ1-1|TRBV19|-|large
TGTGCCAGTAGCCACGGGGCGGGGGGCACTGAAGCTTTCTTT
CASSHGAGGTEAFF
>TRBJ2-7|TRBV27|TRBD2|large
TGTGCCAGCAGTCTTACTAGCGGATCCTACGAGCAGTACTTC
CASSLTSGSYEQYF